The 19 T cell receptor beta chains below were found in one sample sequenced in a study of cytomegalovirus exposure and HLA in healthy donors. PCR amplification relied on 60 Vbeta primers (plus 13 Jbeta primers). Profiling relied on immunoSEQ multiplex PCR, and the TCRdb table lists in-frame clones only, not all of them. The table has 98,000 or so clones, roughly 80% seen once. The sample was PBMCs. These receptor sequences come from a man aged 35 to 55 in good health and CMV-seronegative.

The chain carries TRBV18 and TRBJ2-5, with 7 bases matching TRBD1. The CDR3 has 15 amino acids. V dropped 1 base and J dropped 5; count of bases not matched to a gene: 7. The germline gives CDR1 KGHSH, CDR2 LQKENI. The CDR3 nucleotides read TGTGCCAGCTCACCACTCGACAGGGTAGGGGAGACCCAGTACTTC. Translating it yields CASSPLDRVGETQYF.

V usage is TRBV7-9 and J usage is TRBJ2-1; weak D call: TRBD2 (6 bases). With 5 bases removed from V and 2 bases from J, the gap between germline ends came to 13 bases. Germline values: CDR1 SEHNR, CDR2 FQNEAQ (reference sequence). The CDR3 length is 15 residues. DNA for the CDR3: TGTGCCAGCAGCCACGGGAGACCCACCTACAATGAGCAGTTCTTC. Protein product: CASSHGRPTYNEQFF.

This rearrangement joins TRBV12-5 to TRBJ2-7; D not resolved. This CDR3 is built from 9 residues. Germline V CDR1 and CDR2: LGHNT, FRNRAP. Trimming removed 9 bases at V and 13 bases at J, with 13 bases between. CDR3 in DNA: TGTGCTAGCACCCCCCAGCGCTACTTC. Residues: CASTPQRYF.

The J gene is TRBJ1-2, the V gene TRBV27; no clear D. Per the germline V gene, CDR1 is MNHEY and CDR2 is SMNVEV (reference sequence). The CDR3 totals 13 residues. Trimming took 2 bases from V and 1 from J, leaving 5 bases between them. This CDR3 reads CASSLGLNYGYTF. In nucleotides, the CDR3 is TGTGCCAGCAGTTTAGGGCTTAACTATGGCTACACCTTC.

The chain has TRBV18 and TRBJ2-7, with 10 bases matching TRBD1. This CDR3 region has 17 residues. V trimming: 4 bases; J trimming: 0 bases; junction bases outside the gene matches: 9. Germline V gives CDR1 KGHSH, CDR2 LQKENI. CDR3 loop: CASSLGLRTGGSYEQYF. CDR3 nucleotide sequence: TGTGCCAGCTCACTAGGATTAAGGACAGGGGGCTCCTACGAGCAGTACTTC.

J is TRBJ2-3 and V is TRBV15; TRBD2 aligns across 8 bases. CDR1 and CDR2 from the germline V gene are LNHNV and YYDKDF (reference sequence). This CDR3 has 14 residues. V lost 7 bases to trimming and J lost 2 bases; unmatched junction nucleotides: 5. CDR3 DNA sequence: TGTGCCACCAAGTGGCGGGGGGCCACAGATACGCAGTATTTT. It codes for CATKWRGATDTQYF.

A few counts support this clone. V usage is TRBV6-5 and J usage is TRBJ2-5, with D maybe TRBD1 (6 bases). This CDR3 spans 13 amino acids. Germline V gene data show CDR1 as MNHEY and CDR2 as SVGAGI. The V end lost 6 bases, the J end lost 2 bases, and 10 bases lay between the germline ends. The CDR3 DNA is TGTGCCAGCAGCGGACAGCCACAAGAGACCCAGTACTTC. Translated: CASSGQPQETQYF.

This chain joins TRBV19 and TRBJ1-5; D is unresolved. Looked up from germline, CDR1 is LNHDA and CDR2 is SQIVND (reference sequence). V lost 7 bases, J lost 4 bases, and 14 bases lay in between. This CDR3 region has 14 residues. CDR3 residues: CASTLRGINQPQHF. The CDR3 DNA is TGTGCCAGTACCCTGAGAGGGATTAATCAGCCCCAGCATTTT.

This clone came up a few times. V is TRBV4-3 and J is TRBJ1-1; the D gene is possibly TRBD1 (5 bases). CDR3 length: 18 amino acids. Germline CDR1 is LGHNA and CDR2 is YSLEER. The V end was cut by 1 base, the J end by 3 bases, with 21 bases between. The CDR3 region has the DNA TGCGCCAGCAGCCAAGTGGGTGAAGGGGTAGGGTGGTACACTGAAGCTTTCTTT. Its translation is CASSQVGEGVGWYTEAFF.

CDR3 loop: CAWSATGDYGYTF. CDR3 bases: TGTGCCTGGAGCGCAACAGGGGACTATGGCTACACCTTC. The rearrangement links TRBV30 to TRBJ1-2; TRBD1 matches 7 bases. This CDR3 has 13 residues. Germline V CDR1 and CDR2: GTSNPN, SVGIG (reference sequence). The V and J ends lost 3 bases and 3 bases, in that order; junction bases with no gene match: 4.

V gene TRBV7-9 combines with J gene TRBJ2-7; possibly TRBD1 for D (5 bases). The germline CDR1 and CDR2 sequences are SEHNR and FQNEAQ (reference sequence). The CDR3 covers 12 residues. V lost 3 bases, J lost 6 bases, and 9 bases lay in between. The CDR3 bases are TGTGCCAGCAGCTTCGCCCAGGGCGAGCAGTACTTC. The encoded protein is CASSFAQGEQYF.

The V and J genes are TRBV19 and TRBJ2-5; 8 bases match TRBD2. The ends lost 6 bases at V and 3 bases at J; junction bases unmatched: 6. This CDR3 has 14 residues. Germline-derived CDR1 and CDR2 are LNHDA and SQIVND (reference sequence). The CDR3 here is CASRESGSKETQYF. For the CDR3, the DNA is TGTGCCAGTAGGGAGAGCGGGAGTAAAGAGACCCAGTACTTC.

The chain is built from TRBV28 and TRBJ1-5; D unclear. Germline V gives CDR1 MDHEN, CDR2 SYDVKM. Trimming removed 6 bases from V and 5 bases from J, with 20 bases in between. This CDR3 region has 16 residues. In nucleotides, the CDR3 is TGTGCCAGCAGCTTAGAGAGTCTTGGCGGGGATCAGCCCCAGCATTTT. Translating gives CASSLESLGGDQPQHF.

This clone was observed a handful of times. For the CDR3, the DNA is TGTGCCAGCCCACCATCAGCGGGAGGGCCTTATGAGCAGTTCTTC. It translates to CASPPSAGGPYEQFF. J is TRBJ2-1 and V is TRBV19, with 10 positions matching TRBD2. Germline values: CDR1 LNHDA, CDR2 SQIVND (reference sequence). The V segment lost 9 bases and the J segment 8 bases; nucleotides outside the gene matches: 13. The CDR3 covers 15 residues.

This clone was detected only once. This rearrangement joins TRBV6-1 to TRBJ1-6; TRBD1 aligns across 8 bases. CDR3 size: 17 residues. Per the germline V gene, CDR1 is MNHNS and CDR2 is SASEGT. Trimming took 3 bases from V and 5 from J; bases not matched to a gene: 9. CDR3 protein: CASSDPPLGQDNSPLHF. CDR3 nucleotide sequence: TGTGCCAGCAGTGACCCCCCCCTGGGACAGGATAATTCACCCCTCCACTTT.

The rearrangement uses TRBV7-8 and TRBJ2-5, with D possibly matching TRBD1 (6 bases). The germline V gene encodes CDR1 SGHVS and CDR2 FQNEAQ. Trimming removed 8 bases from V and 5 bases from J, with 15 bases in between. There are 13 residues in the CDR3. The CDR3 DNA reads TGTGCCAGCCAAGACAGGTCTGAGGAGACCCAGTACTTC. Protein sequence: CASQDRSEETQYF.

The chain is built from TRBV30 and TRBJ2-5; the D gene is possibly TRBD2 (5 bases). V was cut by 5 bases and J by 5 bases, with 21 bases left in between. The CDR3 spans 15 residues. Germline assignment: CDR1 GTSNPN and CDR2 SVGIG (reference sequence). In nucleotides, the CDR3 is TGTGCCTGGGAACCCGGGTCCTATACTAGGGAGACCCAGTACTTC. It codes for CAWEPGSYTRETQYF.

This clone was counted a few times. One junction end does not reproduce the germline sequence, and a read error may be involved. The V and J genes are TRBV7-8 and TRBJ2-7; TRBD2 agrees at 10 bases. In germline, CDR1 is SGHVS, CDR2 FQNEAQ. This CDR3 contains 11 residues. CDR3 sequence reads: CASSSLAGEEF. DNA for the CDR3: TGTGCCAGCAGCTCTCTAGCGGGAGAAGAATTC. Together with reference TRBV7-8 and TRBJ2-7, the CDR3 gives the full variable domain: GAGVSQSPRYKVAKRGQDVALRCDPISGHVSLFWYQQALGQGPEFLTYFQNEAQLDKSGLPSDRFFAERPEGSVSTLKIQRTQQEDSAVYLCASSSLAGEEFGPGTRLTVT.

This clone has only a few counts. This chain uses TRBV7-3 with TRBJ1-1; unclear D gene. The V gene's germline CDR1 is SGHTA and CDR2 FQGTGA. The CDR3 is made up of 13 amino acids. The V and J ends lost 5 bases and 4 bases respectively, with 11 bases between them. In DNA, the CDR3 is TGTGCCAGCAGCGGGAGGGATGGCACTGAAGCTTTCTTT. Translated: CASSGRDGTEAFF.